This T cell receptor beta chain was profiled in a study of beta chain features in type 1 diabetes. Study background: Examination covered around 110 million sorted cells spanning all samples.

About this clone: The antigen is unknown.

The trim removed 4 bases at V and 3 bases at J, leaving 5 bases unmatched. The CDR3 has 16 amino acids. CDR1 is SGHVS and CDR2 is FNYEAQ in the germline V gene. Since all of the isolated RNA was reverse transcribed, expressed TCRB transcripts were what got sequenced. Here immunoSEQ multiplex PCR was the method, and the copy in TCRdb shows in-frame clones only, minus some. Among about half a million clones listed, 30% were seen once. Points from the study as a whole: Any HLA-type effect on TCRB rearrangement remained unresolved here.

This sequence originates from a man aged 18-30 years in good health. The sequenced sample consisted of naive CD4+ T cells from blood. V gene TRBV7-6 combines with J gene TRBJ2-1; 11 bases map to TRBD2. In nucleotides, the CDR3 is TGTGCCAGCAGCTCCCGTCTAGCGGGAGGCTACAATGAGCAGTTCTTC. Protein sequence: CASSSRLAGGYNEQFF. Based on the CDR3 plus reference TRBV7-6 and TRBJ2-1, the full variable domain is GAGVSQSPRYKVTKRGQDVALRCDPISGHVSLYWYRQALGQGPEFLTYFNYEAQQDKSGLPNDRFSAERPEGSISTLTIQRTEQRDSAMYRCASSSRLAGGYNEQFFGPGTRLTVL.